Judged by abundance, the clone carrying this T cell receptor (beta chain) is medium-sized. The data stem from a study of T-cell memory formation after mild COVID-19. CDR1 SGHRS and CDR2 YFSETQ come from the germline V gene. The CDR3 runs 12 residues. V lost 5 bases and J 8 bases, leaving 13 bases between the germline ends. In TCRdb, the 5' RACE reads were re-called with MiXCR into one record per CDR3 protein. The sample holds 30,000 or so distinct CDR3 sequences, roughly 21% seen once. This TCR was recovered from an adult who had mild COVID-19 (a few samples of this study predate the infection). Cell type and time point are not known. The chain uses TRBV5-1 and TRBJ1-2; D is unresolved. Material: PBMCs or a T cell subset sorted from them (not recorded which). In DNA form, the CDR3 reads TGCGCCAGCAGAGAAACTGGTGGAGGCTACACCTTC. Translation: CASRETGGGYTF.